This TCR beta chain was documented in a study of shared clonotypes between healthy human individuals. Concerning this clone itself: Its antigen is undetermined.

CDR1 and CDR2 from the germline V gene are SGHVS and FQNEAQ. V was pared by 2 bases and J by 6 bases, with 9 bases of the junction left unmatched. The CDR3 runs 16 residues. Findings and caveats of the study: The study generally estimated greater richness for naive than memory subsets. Across several donors, naive CD4 shared 4.5% to 6%, naive CD8 more than 3%, memory CD4 roughly 2.5%, memory CD8 about 0.4%.

Naive CD8 cells were CD45RO-negative, positively selected for CCR7, excluding terminally differentiated effector memory CD45RA+ cells. Once extracted for a subset, genomic DNA was divided evenly among several immunoSEQ plates. TCRdb's table, derived via immunoSEQ multiplex PCR, lists solely in-frame clones and lacks some. The table lists around 580,000 clones, 98% of them singletons, with 0.3% in the top ten. V usage is TRBV7-8 and J usage is TRBJ1-4; 7 bases are shared with TRBD1. Sample: naive CD8+ T cells sorted from blood. The sequence was obtained from a man aged 25 to 45 in good health. CDR3 sequence reads: CASSLIPTGEDEKLFF. The CDR3 DNA reads as TGTGCCAGCAGCTTAATCCCAACAGGGGAGGATGAAAAACTGTTTTTT.